Following are 5 T cell receptor beta chains from one sample sequenced in a study of response to subunit inactivated influenza vaccine. Using its own MiXCR run on the RT-PCR reads, TCRdb lists one record per CDR3 protein. The table has hundreds of thousands of distinct CDR3 sequences, 13% to 15% seen once. This specimen was PBMCs from blood, taken 14 to 15 days before vaccination. The receptors shown here come from a man aged 50 to 60 who received an inactivated influenza vaccine.

The chain uses TRBV7-3 and TRBJ2-3; D is ambiguous. V lost 5 bases to trimming and J lost 4 bases, with 16 bases between them. The germline V gene has CDR1 SGHTA and CDR2 FQGTGA. The CDR3 is 15 residues long. The CDR3 protein is CASSPQAANADTQYF. CDR3 nucleotides: TGTGCCAGCAGCCCCCAAGCCGCCAACGCAGATACGCAGTATTTT.

This clonotype was seen repeatedly, ten times or more. The V gene is TRBV5-1, the J gene TRBJ2-1; 10 positions agree with TRBD2. V shed 5 bases and J 6 bases; nucleotides not matched to a gene: 2. This CDR3 is built from 13 residues. Per the germline V gene, CDR1 is SGHRS and CDR2 is YFSETQ. CDR3 protein: CASRSGGANEQFF. The DNA of the CDR3 is TGCGCCAGCAGGAGCGGGGGGGCCAATGAGCAGTTCTTC.

This clonotype was counted between two and nine times. V and J are TRBV7-9 and TRBJ2-5; tentative D call: TRBD2 (5 bases). This CDR3 comprises 16 residues. Trimming cost V 6 bases and J 0 bases, with 17 bases left between them. The germline gives CDR1 SEHNR, CDR2 FQNEAQ (reference sequence). The CDR3 loop reads CASRGGRWGDQETQYF. Here the CDR3 DNA reads TGTGCCAGCAGAGGAGGAAGGTGGGGTGACCAAGAGACCCAGTACTTC.

This clonotype was seen only a few times. The chain employs TRBV20-1 and TRBJ1-2; D is unclear. Germline loops: CDR1 DFQATT, CDR2 SNEGSKA (reference sequence). With 6 bases removed from V and 0 bases from J, the gap between germline ends came to 5 bases. The CDR3 has 11 residues. This CDR3 reads CSADANYGYTF. The CDR3 nucleotides read TGCAGTGCCGATGCTAACTATGGCTACACCTTC.

This clonotype was observed a handful of times. The CDR3 sequence: CASSTGTPGGKLFF. Here the CDR3 DNA reads TGTGCCAGCAGTACTGGGACACCTGGGGGAAAACTGTTTTTT. This chain connects TRBV6-2 or TRBV6-3 to TRBJ1-4; D perhaps matches TRBD1 (6 bases). Deletions cut 5 bases from V and 10 bases from J, with 17 bases between. The CDR3 contains 14 residues. Per germline, CDR1 MNHEY and CDR2 SVGEGT.